These 12 T cell receptor beta chains were all obtained from the same sample, sequenced in a study of T cell repertoires in cytomegalovirus infection. TCRdb re-called the reads through MiXCR, storing one row per CDR3 protein. Counted here are 450,000 to 650,000 distinct CDR3 sequences, about 40% occurring once; the ten biggest clones make up 48%. Their target antigens are unknown. The sequencing here drew on cultured PBMCs, taken from culture after CMV antigen stimulation. These receptors originate from a human donor in good health (CMV status not recorded). Some clones in this sample may be carry-over from other donors' samples.

This clonotype has only a few counts. The chain combines TRBV28 with TRBJ2-5; TRBD2 aligns across 9 bases. CDR3 length: 15 residues. V was clipped by 8 bases and J by 3 bases; unmatched bases: 10. The germline gives CDR1 MDHEN, CDR2 SYDVKM. CDR3 sequence reads: CASQTPSGTKETQYF. CDR3 nucleotide sequence: TGTGCCAGCCAGACCCCTAGCGGGACTAAAGAGACCCAGTACTTC. Full variable domain (remainder filled in from reference TRBV28 and TRBJ2-5): DVKVTQSSRYLVKRTGEKVFLECVQDMDHENMFWYRQDPGLGLRLIYFSYDVKMKEKGDIPEGYSVSREKKERFSLILESASTNQTSMYLCASQTPSGTKETQYFGPGTRLLVL.

This clonotype has more than one count but fewer than ten. This chain joins TRBV7-2 and TRBJ1-4; D not resolved. The CDR3 runs 15 residues. The germline gives CDR1 SGHTA, CDR2 FQGNSA. The V end was cut by 2 bases, the J end by 0 bases, with 7 bases between. CDR3: CASSLSDTTNEKLFF. The CDR3 DNA reads as TGTGCCAGCAGCTTATCCGATACAACTAATGAAAAACTGTTTTTT.

CDR3 sequence reads: CASSVRELANTGELFF. CDR3 bases: TGTGCCAGCAGCGTACGGGAACTCGCCAACACCGGGGAGCTGTTTTTT. V gene TRBV9 combines with J gene TRBJ2-2; TRBD2 might be the D (5 bases). The germline V gene has CDR1 SGDLS and CDR2 YYNGEE. V shed 1 base and J shed 2 bases, with 12 bases lying between them. CDR3 length equals 16 residues.

This clonotype was seen a few times. The chain couples TRBV7-2 to TRBJ1-5, with TRBD1 identical over 8 bases. The V segment lost 5 bases and the J segment 5 bases; nucleotides outside the gene matches: 11. Germline lookup yields CDR1 SGHTA and CDR2 FQGNSA. The CDR3 extends over 16 amino acids. CDR3 in DNA: TGTGCCAGCAGCCCACAAACGGACAGGGTGGATCAGCCCCAGCATTTT. This sequence encodes CASSPQTDRVDQPQHF.

There are a few counts of this clonotype. This chain connects TRBV24-1 to TRBJ2-1, with 8 positions matching TRBD2. J gave up 6 bases and V 4 bases, and 7 bases lay outside the gene matches. The CDR3 contains 15 residues. The germline CDR1 and CDR2 sequences are KGHDR and SFDVKD. CDR3 protein: CATSDPRGAGNEQFF. The CDR3 DNA is TGTGCCACCAGTGACCCGCGGGGGGCCGGCAATGAGCAGTTCTTC.

CDR3 nucleotide sequence: TGTGCCAGCAGCCCACTCCCCAAATATGGCTACACCTTC. Protein: CASSPLPKYGYTF. The rearrangement joins TRBV7-2 to TRBJ1-2; D is unresolved. In germline, CDR1 is SGHTA, CDR2 FQGNSA. V was trimmed by 5 bases and J by 5 bases, leaving 12 bases between them. The CDR3 runs to 13 residues.

The V gene is TRBV7-8, the J gene TRBJ2-2, with 12 bases aligning to TRBD2. CDR1 is SGHVS, CDR2 FQNEAQ, per germline. CDR3 length: 17 amino acids. Losses at the gene ends were 5 bases for V and 6 bases for J; bases not matched to a gene: 10. The DNA for the CDR3 is TGTGCCAGCAGCCTCACTAGCGGGGGGTCTCTATCCGGGGAGCTGTTTTTT. It codes for CASSLTSGGSLSGELFF.

The rearrangement links TRBV28 to TRBJ2-7; maybe TRBD1 (5 bases). The CDR3 contains 12 residues. CDR1 is MDHEN, CDR2 SYDVKM, per germline. Trimming took 2 bases from V and 5 from J, leaving 7 bases between them. CDR3 sequence (DNA): TGTGCCAGCAGTTTAGACAGTGACGAGCAGTACTTC. Its protein product is CASSLDSDEQYF.

This rearrangement joins TRBV20-1 to TRBJ2-1, with 8 bases that match TRBD2. The V segment lost 6 bases and the J segment 4 bases; nucleotides outside the gene matches: 5. Per germline, CDR1 DFQATT and CDR2 SNEGSKA (reference sequence). The CDR3 loop spans 13 amino acids. The CDR3 is CSAGRGAYNEQFF. CDR3 DNA sequence: TGCAGTGCGGGGCGGGGGGCTTACAATGAGCAGTTCTTC.

This clonotype has just a few counts. The rearrangement links TRBV6-6 to TRBJ1-1; TRBD1 agrees at 7 bases. V lost 5 bases, J lost 1 base, and 16 bases stayed unmatched. Looked up from germline, CDR1 is MNHNY and CDR2 is SVGAGI (reference sequence). This CDR3 region has 18 residues. As DNA, the CDR3 is TGTGCCAGCAGTGACAGGAAAGGTGACAGGGAGGGGAACACTGAAGCTTTCTTT. It specifies CASSDRKGDREGNTEAFF.

This clonotype was seen more than once but under ten times. The J gene is TRBJ2-5, the V gene TRBV20-1; 8 bases are shared with TRBD2. V shed 0 bases, J shed 5 bases, and the junction held 5 bases outside the gene matches. This CDR3 spans 14 amino acids. Germline V gene data show CDR1 as DFQATT and CDR2 as SNEGSKA (reference sequence). CDR3 coding DNA: TGCAGTGCTAGAGACAGACTAGCGCGGGAGACCCAGTACTTC. This gives the protein CSARDRLARETQYF.

This clonotype was counted a few times. This chain connects TRBV27 to TRBJ1-6; unclear D gene. The CDR3 runs to 15 residues. Germline lookup yields CDR1 MNHEY and CDR2 SMNVEV (reference sequence). Trimming cost V 5 bases and J 7 bases, with 15 bases left between them. The CDR3 here is CASSPTRVGNSPLHF. As DNA, the CDR3 is TGTGCCAGCAGTCCCACGAGGGTGGGGAATTCACCCCTCCACTTT.